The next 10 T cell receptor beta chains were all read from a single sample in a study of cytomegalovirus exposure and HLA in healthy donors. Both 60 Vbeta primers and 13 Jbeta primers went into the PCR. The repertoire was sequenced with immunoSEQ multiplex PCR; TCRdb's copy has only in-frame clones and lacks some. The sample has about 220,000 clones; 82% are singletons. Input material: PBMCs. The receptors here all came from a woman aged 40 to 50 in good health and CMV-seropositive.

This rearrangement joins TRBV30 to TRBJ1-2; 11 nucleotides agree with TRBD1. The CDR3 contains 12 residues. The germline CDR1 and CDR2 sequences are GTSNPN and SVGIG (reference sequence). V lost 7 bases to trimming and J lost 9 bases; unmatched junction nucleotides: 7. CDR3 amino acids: CAFGQGARSYTF. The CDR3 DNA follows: TGTGCCTTTGGACAGGGGGCGCGGAGCTACACCTTC.

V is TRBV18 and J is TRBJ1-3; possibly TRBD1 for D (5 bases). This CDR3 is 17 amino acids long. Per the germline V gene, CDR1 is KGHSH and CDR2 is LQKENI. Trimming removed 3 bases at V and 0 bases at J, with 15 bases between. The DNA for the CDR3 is TGTGCCAGCTCACCCCCTGCCGGACAAATCTCTGGAAACACCATATATTTT. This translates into CASSPPAGQISGNTIYF.

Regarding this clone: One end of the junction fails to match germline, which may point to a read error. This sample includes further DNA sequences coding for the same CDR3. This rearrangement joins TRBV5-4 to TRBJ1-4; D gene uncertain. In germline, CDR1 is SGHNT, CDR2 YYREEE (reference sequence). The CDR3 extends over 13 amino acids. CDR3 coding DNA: TGTGCCAGCAGCTCTAACAGTAATGAAAAGCTGTTTTTT. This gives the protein CASSSNSNEKLFF.

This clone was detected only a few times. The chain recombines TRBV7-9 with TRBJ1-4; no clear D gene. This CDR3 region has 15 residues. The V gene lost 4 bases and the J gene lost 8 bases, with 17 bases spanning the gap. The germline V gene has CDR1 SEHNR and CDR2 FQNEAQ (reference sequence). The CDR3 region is CASSSRLGGPEKLFF. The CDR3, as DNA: TGTGCCAGCAGCTCTAGATTGGGAGGGCCCGAAAAACTGTTTTTT.

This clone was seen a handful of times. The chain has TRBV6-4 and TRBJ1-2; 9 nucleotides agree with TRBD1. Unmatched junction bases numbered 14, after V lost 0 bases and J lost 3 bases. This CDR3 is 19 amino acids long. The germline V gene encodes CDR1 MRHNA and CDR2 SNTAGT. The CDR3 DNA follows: TGTGCCAGCAGTGACTCGACCGGGACAGGGTTCGGTATTGACTATGGCTACACCTTC. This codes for CASSDSTGTGFGIDYGYTF.

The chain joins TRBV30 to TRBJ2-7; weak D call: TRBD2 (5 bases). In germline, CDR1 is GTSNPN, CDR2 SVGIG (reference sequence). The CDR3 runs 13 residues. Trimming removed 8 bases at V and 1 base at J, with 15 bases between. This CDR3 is CAGKERTSYEQYF. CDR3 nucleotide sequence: TGTGCCGGGAAGGAGCGGACGTCCTACGAGCAGTACTTC.

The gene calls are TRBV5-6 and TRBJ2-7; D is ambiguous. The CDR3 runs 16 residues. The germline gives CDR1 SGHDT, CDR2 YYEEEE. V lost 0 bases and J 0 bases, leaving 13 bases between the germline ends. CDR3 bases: TGTGCCAGCAGCTTGGTCCAGGCCCGTCCCTCCTACGAGCAGTACTTC. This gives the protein CASSLVQARPSYEQYF.

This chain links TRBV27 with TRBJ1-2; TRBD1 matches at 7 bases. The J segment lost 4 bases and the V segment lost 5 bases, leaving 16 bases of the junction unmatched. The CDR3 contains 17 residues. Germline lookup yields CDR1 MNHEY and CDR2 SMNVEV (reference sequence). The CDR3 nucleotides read TGTGCCAGCAGTCCCACAGGCCAGGGGGGTAGAATCTATGGCTACACCTTC. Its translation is CASSPTGQGGRIYGYTF.

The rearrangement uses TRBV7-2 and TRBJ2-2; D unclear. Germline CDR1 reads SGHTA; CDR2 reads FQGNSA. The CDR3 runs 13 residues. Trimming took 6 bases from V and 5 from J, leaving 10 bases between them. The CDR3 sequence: CASSRGVTGELFF. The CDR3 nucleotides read TGTGCCAGCAGTAGAGGAGTTACCGGGGAGCTGTTTTTT.

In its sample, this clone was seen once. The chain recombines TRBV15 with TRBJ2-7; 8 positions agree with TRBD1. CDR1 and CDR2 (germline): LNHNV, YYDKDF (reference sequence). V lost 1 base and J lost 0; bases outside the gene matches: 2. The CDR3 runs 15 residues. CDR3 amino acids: CATSRGGQGSYEQYF. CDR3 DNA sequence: TGTGCCACCAGCAGAGGTGGACAGGGCTCCTACGAGCAGTACTTC.